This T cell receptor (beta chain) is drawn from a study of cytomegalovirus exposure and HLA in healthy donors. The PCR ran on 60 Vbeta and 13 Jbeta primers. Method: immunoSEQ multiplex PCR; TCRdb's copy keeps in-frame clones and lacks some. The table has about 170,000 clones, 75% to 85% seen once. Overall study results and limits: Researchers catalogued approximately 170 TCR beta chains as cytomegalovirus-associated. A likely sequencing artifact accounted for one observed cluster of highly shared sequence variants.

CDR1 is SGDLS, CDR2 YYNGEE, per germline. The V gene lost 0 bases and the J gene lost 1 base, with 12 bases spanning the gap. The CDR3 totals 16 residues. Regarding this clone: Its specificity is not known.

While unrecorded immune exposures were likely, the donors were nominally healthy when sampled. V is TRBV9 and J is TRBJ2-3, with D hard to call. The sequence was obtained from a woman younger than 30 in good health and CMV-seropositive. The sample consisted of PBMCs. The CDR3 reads CASSVGSSPRTDTQYF. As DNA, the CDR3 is TGTGCCAGCAGCGTAGGGTCGAGTCCTCGCACAGATACGCAGTATTTT.